The rows below give T cell receptor beta chains drawn from one sample of a study of cytomegalovirus exposure and HLA in healthy donors. Produced via immunoSEQ multiplex PCR; TCRdb's table is partial and in-frame only. The sample lists about 160,000 clones, 65% to 85% occurring once. Material for sequencing was PBMCs. The source of these receptors is a man aged 40-50 years in good health and CMV-seropositive. CDR3s include the opening cysteine and the closing phenylalanine or tryptophan. The order of the fields is J gene, V gene, CDR3 protein.

>TRBJ2-2|TRBV5-1
CASSSGTGITGELFF
>TRBJ2-6|TRBV15
CATSNPGQGNSGANVLTF
>TRBJ1-6|TRBV30
CAWRPWGGGSPLHF
>TRBJ2-7|TRBV11-2
CASSWEISYEQYF
>TRBJ1-4|TRBV4-1
CASSQSGGSVEKLFF
>TRBJ2-2|TRBV5-4
CASSLGRGQGGELFF
>TRBJ2-3|TRBV18
CASSPQGGEGTDTQYF
>TRBJ2-7|TRBV6-6
CASSYSIRDYGEQYF
>TRBJ2-5|TRBV9
CASSLETAFQETQYF
>TRBJ1-6|TRBV7-9
CASSAGSGGNPPLHF
>TRBJ2-7|TRBV5-4
CASSWGTGYEQYF
>TRBJ2-2|TRBV7-2
CASSGGGPTGELFF
>TRBJ2-2|TRBV7-9
CASSLILTGGAFTGELFF
>TRBJ1-5|TRBV6-1
CASIWTSDSNQPQHF
>TRBJ1-2|TRBV6-5
CASRASGENYGYTF
>TRBJ2-3|TRBV27
CASSLWGSGGAADTQYF
>TRBJ2-7|TRBV5-1
CASSSPTYEQYF
>TRBJ1-5|TRBV6-1
CASTNIQNQPQHF
>TRBJ1-6|TRBV6-1
CAFGRDRYNSPLHF
>TRBJ2-1|TRBV4-3
CASSQEAGTPGLACCNEQFF
>TRBJ1-1|TRBV11-2
CASSARGDSRNTEAFF
>TRBJ2-6|TRBV27
CASSLSASGANVLTF
>TRBJ2-1|TRBV6-6
CATKGGAGNEQFF
>TRBJ2-7|TRBV4-2
CASSQHRDTAEEQYF
>TRBJ1-2|TRBV6-5
CASRGTGVGYGYTF
>TRBJ1-1|TRBV4-2
CASSLDSAANTEAFF
>TRBJ2-7|TRBV14
CASSQVGLSSYEQYF
>TRBJ1-2|TRBV9
CASSVLDRSSIGYTF
>TRBJ2-5|TRBV5-8
CASSLRAGAYQETQYF
>TRBJ2-2|TRBV7-3
CASSLTGTGSTGELFF
>TRBJ2-2|TRBV10-3
CAISGQGASDTGELFF
>TRBJ1-6|TRBV5-4
CASSLTTKDSPLHF
>TRBJ1-4|TRBV4-3
CASSQEGRTNEKLFF
>TRBJ2-7|TRBV4-1
CASSQDLGGPGVYEQYF
>TRBJ2-2|TRBV2
CASSVDRWGTGELFF
>TRBJ1-1|TRBV30
CAWSVPGEGRLDTEAFF
>TRBJ2-2|TRBV7-2
CASSLVTGNTGELFF
>TRBJ2-7|TRBV2
CASTPGGSSYEQYF
>TRBJ1-6|TRBV11-3
CASSLEGDSPLHF
>TRBJ2-2|TRBV5-1
CASSLGQGVNTGELFF
>TRBJ1-5|TRBV6-5
CASSTGTVPYQPQHF
>TRBJ1-3|TRBV30
CAWTGTPGNTIYF
>TRBJ1-2|TRBV29-1
CSADSFYGYTF